The clone carrying this T cell receptor beta chain was seen at least ten times. Trimming left V 2 bases short and J 6 bases short, with 19 bases between. The CDR3 has 16 amino acids. Germline V gives CDR1 MGHDK, CDR2 SYGVNS. Regions amplified from RNA transcripts were the TCR beta CDR3 regions. Initially, a first-round RT-PCR of the TCR CDR3 employed the HTBI primer set. TCRdb processed the multiplex PCR reads anew with MiXCR; each CDR3 protein has one entry. The profile shows approximately 370,000 distinct CDR3 sequences, about a sixth of them singletons. These data are taken from a study of T cells in Graves' hyperthyroidism and ophthalmopathy. On the study more broadly: Peripheral blood was secured at the point of initial diagnosis, before any treatment.

Disease duration under 2 months; hyperthyroidism patients were aged 18 to 65. Criteria for exclusion of patients were uncontrolled infection, other autoimmune disease, pregnancy or lactation. Diagnoses used clinical symptoms, serum thyroxine and TRAb, thyroid ultrasound and orbital computed tomography. The chain couples TRBV25-1 to TRBJ1-1; D perhaps matches TRBD1 (5 bases). This receptor was obtained from a woman aged 30 to 39 with Graves' hyperthyroidism that later progressed to Graves' ophthalmopathy. Sequenced sample: blood. For the CDR3, the DNA is TGTGCCAGCAGTGAAGGGGCGAGCAGGAAGACCCCTGAAGCTTTCTTT. Translated: CASSEGASRKTPEAFF.